This entry lists 27 T cell receptor beta chains sequenced from one sample in a study of cytomegalovirus exposure and HLA in healthy donors. The primer mix had 60 Vbeta and 13 Jbeta primers. The table came from immunoSEQ multiplex PCR; TCRdb's copy has only in-frame clones and leaves some out. The sample records about 160,000 clones, approximately 84% being singletons. The sample comprised PBMCs. The receptors were gathered from a man aged 45-65 years in good health and CMV-seropositive.

This clone occurred a few times. The chain has TRBV5-1 and TRBJ2-7, with 7 bases fitting TRBD1. The CDR3 covers 12 residues. The V and J ends lost 8 bases and 2 bases, in that order; junction bases with no gene match: 4. Germline V gene data show CDR1 as SGHRS and CDR2 as YFSETQ. CDR3: CASGDSTYEQYF. DNA for the CDR3: TGCGCCAGTGGGGACAGCACCTACGAGCAGTACTTC.

V is TRBV6-6 and J is TRBJ2-2, with D unclear. Looked up from germline, CDR1 is MNHNY and CDR2 is SVGAGI (reference sequence). V lost 2 bases to trimming and J lost 3 bases, with 4 bases between them. This CDR3 is 13 amino acids long. CDR3 sequence: CASSYGHTGELFF. For the CDR3, the DNA is TGTGCCAGCAGTTACGGGCACACCGGGGAGCTGTTTTTT.

The chain employs TRBV7-9 and TRBJ1-3; perhaps TRBD1 as D (5 bases). The CDR3 contains 19 residues. The V end lost 1 base, the J end lost 0 bases, and 19 bases lay between the germline ends. From germline, CDR1 is SEHNR and CDR2 FQNEAQ (reference sequence). The CDR3 protein is CASSLEAVGGLHSGNTIYF. CDR3 nucleotides: TGTGCCAGCAGCTTAGAAGCGGTCGGGGGACTCCACTCTGGAAACACCATATATTTT.

The chain recombines TRBV11-3 with TRBJ2-3; D is perhaps TRBD2 (6 bases). The V end lost 3 bases, the J end lost 4 bases, and 14 bases lay between the germline ends. This CDR3 comprises 15 residues. Germline CDR1 SGHNT, CDR2 YENEEA. The CDR3 bases are TGTGCCAGCAGCTTGGAGGGCAGGGACTCAGATACGCAGTATTTT. This encodes CASSLEGRDSDTQYF.

This clone has more than one count but fewer than ten. The CDR3 loop is CASSFRDRSSPLHF. DNA for the CDR3: TGTGCCAGCAGCTTTAGGGACAGATCTTCACCCCTCCACTTT. This chain uses TRBV13 with TRBJ1-6, with TRBD1 matching over 7 bases. Germline CDR1 PRHDT, CDR2 FYEKMQ (reference sequence). The length of the CDR3 is 14 residues. The V and J ends lost 3 bases and 9 bases, in that order; junction bases with no gene match: 5.

In its sample, this clone was seen a few times. The chain employs TRBV5-1 and TRBJ1-6; 9 bases are a match to TRBD1. Germline assignment: CDR1 SGHRS and CDR2 YFSETQ. The ends lost 4 bases at V and 4 bases at J; junction bases unmatched: 6. The CDR3 has 16 residues. CDR3 sequence: CASSLGQGNYNSPLHF. The CDR3 coding sequence is TGCGCCAGCAGCCTGGGACAGGGAAATTATAATTCACCCCTCCACTTT.

V and J are TRBV30 and TRBJ1-5, with 8 bases identical to TRBD1. Germline-derived CDR1 and CDR2 are GTSNPN and SVGIG (reference sequence). Trimming at V came to 6 bases and at J to 0 bases, leaving 4 bases not matched to a gene. The CDR3 totals 14 residues. The CDR3 DNA follows: TGTGCCTGTGGGGACAGGTATAGCAATCAGCCCCAGCATTTT. Translating gives CACGDRYSNQPQHF.

The chain recombines TRBV19 with TRBJ1-1; unclear D gene. The CDR3 covers 14 residues. The germline V gene has CDR1 LNHDA and CDR2 SQIVND (reference sequence). The V end lost 7 bases, the J end lost 4 bases, and 16 bases lay between the germline ends. The CDR3: CASTREGLTTEAFF. Written as DNA, the CDR3 is TGTGCCAGTACAAGGGAGGGTTTGACCACTGAAGCTTTCTTT.

The rearrangement joins TRBV10-2 to TRBJ2-7; TRBD1 matches 11 bases. Trimming cost V 5 bases and J 2 bases; bases outside gene matches: 8. This CDR3 has 16 amino acids. Germline CDR1 is WSHSY and CDR2 is SAAADI. The CDR3 DNA sequence: TGCGCCAGCAGTTTTTCAGGGGGACAGGGGGCCTACGAGCAGTACTTC. This encodes CASSFSGGQGAYEQYF.

The chain combines TRBV27 with TRBJ1-1; D is unclear. V was shortened by 5 bases and J by 0 bases, with 13 bases between the two germline ends. Germline V gene lookup returns CDR1 MNHEY and CDR2 SMNVEV (reference sequence). The CDR3 is 15 residues long. The DNA for the CDR3 is TGTGCCAGCAGTGTTGTGTCCAGAATGAACACTGAAGCTTTCTTT. It is translated as CASSVVSRMNTEAFF.

A single count supports this clone. The V gene is TRBV5-1, the J gene TRBJ2-5, with D possibly TRBD1 on 6 matching bases. The CDR3 runs 14 residues. The germline V gene encodes CDR1 SGHRS and CDR2 YFSETQ. V lost 1 base, J lost 2 bases, and 9 bases lay in between. DNA of the CDR3: TGCGCCAGCAGCTTGTTTGGACAGCAAGAGACCCAGTACTTC. The encoded protein is CASSLFGQQETQYF.

Concerning this clone itself: Germline is not matched at one junction end, which may reflect a read error. The chain couples TRBV7-7 to TRBJ2-1, with D perhaps matching TRBD1 (6 bases). Germline V lookup: CDR1 SSHAT, CDR2 FNYEAQ (reference sequence). CDR3 length equals 13 residues. CDR3 nucleotides: TGTGCTAGCAGCATGGACAGTCACAATGAGCAGTTCTTC. It is translated as CASSMDSHNEQFF.

As for this clone: Other DNA sequences in the sample encode the same CDR3. V and J are TRBV5-4 and TRBJ2-3; D uncertain. The CDR3 loop spans 12 amino acids. V dropped 5 bases and J dropped 3 bases, with 7 bases sitting between them. The germline V gene has CDR1 SGHNT and CDR2 YYREEE (reference sequence). Written as DNA, the CDR3 is TGTGCCAGCAGTTTATCTACAGATACGCAGTATTTT. Amino acid sequence: CASSLSTDTQYF.

This clone occurred a few times. This chain connects TRBV18 to TRBJ2-5, with 8 positions matching TRBD2. J was trimmed by 6 bases and V by 2 bases; bases with no gene match: 8. CDR1 KGHSH and CDR2 LQKENI come from the germline V gene. The CDR3 sequence is 15 residues long. The CDR3 is CASSPSGGAKKTQYF. The CDR3 DNA reads TGTGCCAGCTCACCATCCGGGGGGGCCAAGAAGACCCAGTACTTC. Together with reference TRBV18 and TRBJ2-5, the CDR3 gives the full variable domain: NAGVMQNPRHLVRRRGQEARLRCSPMKGHSHVYWYRQLPEEGLKFMVYLQKENIIDESGMPKERFSAEFPKEGPSILRIQQVVRGDSAAYFCASSPSGGAKKTQYFGPGTRLLVL.

This chain joins TRBV4-1 and TRBJ2-3; D perhaps matches TRBD2 (6 bases). Germline-derived CDR1 and CDR2 are MGHRA and YSYEKL. The CDR3 sequence is 16 residues long. Trimming cost V 0 bases and J 6 bases, with 16 bases left between them. The DNA for the CDR3 is TGCGCCAGCAGCCAAGAGGGACTTACAAATTCGGATACGCAGTATTTT. Its translation is CASSQEGLTNSDTQYF.

This clone was seen a few times. The rearrangement links TRBV7-9 to TRBJ2-7; 10 positions match TRBD1. There are 15 residues in the CDR3. V lost 5 bases to trimming and J lost 3 bases; unmatched junction nucleotides: 7. Germline CDR1 is SEHNR and CDR2 is FQNEAQ (reference sequence). CDR3 nucleotide sequence: TGTGCCAGCAGCCACCCCGGGACAGGGGTCTACGAGCAGTACTTC. Translating gives CASSHPGTGVYEQYF. The full variable domain, completed using reference TRBV7-9 and TRBJ2-7, is DTGVSQNPRHKITKRGQNVTFRCDPISEHNRLYWYRQTLGQGPEFLTYFQNEAQLEKSRLLSDRFSAERPKGSFSTLEIQRTEQGDSAMYLCASSHPGTGVYEQYFGPGTRLTVT.

The V and J genes are TRBV5-4 and TRBJ2-7, with D hard to call. Germline CDR1 and CDR2: SGHNT and YYREEE (reference sequence). CDR3 size: 15 residues. V shed 3 bases and J shed 2 bases, with 15 bases lying between them. The CDR3 region is CASSSSSGSAYEQYF. The CDR3 DNA reads TGTGCCAGCAGCTCTAGTTCTGGGTCCGCCTACGAGCAGTACTTC.

The chain joins TRBV27 to TRBJ2-3, with TRBD1 as a possible D gene (5 bases). V was clipped by 4 bases and J by 1 base, with 12 bases between them. The CDR3 totals 15 residues. Germline CDR1 MNHEY, CDR2 SMNVEV (reference sequence). CDR3 loop: CASSSRVRGTDTQYF. In nucleotides, the CDR3 is TGTGCCAGCAGTTCCAGGGTAAGAGGCACAGATACGCAGTATTTT.

This chain uses TRBV9 with TRBJ1-2; no firm D call. In germline, CDR1 is SGDLS, CDR2 YYNGEE. The CDR3 covers 14 residues. Trimming pared 0 bases from V and 4 bases from J, leaving 10 bases between. Here the CDR3 DNA reads TGTGCCAGCAGCGTAGGACTCGGCCTCTATGGCTACACCTTC. Its translation: CASSVGLGLYGYTF.

This clone was seen a single time. This chain connects TRBV6-5 to TRBJ2-7; D is possibly TRBD1 (5 bases). The CDR3 runs to 14 residues. Trimming removed 2 bases at V and 3 bases at J, with 11 bases between. Germline V gene data show CDR1 as MNHEY and CDR2 as SVGAGI. CDR3 amino acids: CASSYRQGFYEQYF. DNA of the CDR3: TGTGCCAGCAGTTACCGGCAGGGTTTCTACGAGCAGTACTTC.

J is TRBJ2-7 and V is TRBV10-3; D gene uncertain. Germline V gene lookup returns CDR1 ENHRY and CDR2 SYGVKD. V lost 4 bases to trimming and J lost 5 bases, with 6 bases between them. The CDR3 is 11 amino acids. The CDR3 is CAISAGNEQYF. The CDR3 region has the DNA TGTGCCATCAGTGCGGGTAACGAGCAGTACTTC.

The chain has TRBV4-1 and TRBJ1-1, with D perhaps TRBD1 (5 bases). Germline-derived CDR1 and CDR2 are MGHRA and YSYEKL. The ends were cut back, 0 bases at V and 3 bases at J, with 17 bases in the middle. CDR3 size: 17 residues. CDR3 in amino acids: CASSQDLLAQAYTEAFF. The CDR3 DNA reads TGCGCCAGCAGCCAAGACCTCCTCGCACAGGCCTACACTGAAGCTTTCTTT.

This rearrangement joins TRBV11-3 to TRBJ2-1, with TRBD2 identical over 8 bases. Germline V lookup: CDR1 SGHNT, CDR2 YENEEA. The CDR3 is 15 residues long. With 4 bases clipped from V and 8 bases from J, the junction kept 10 bases outside the gene matches. CDR3 sequence reads: CASSSNQREIHEQFF. The CDR3 region has the DNA TGTGCCAGCAGCTCCAACCAGCGGGAGATCCATGAGCAGTTCTTC. The variable domain in full, with the rest retrieved from reference TRBV11-3 and TRBJ2-1, is EAGVVQSPRYKIIEKKQPVAFWCNPISGHNTLYWYLQNLGQGPELLIRYENEEAVDDSQLPKDRFSAERLKGVDSTLKIQPAELGDSAVYLCASSSNQREIHEQFFGPGTRLTVL.

The rearrangement joins TRBV2 to TRBJ1-2, with 12 bases identical to TRBD1. The V and J ends lost 6 bases and 7 bases, in that order; junction bases with no gene match: 9. CDR3 size: 15 residues. CDR1 is SNHLY, CDR2 FYNNEI, per germline. This CDR3 is CASRYNPGQGAGYTF. For the CDR3, the DNA is TGTGCCAGCAGATACAATCCGGGACAGGGGGCTGGCTACACCTTC.

The CDR3 DNA sequence: TGTGCCACCAGCAGAGACGCGGGGACAGGTCCATCCTACGAGCAGTACTTC. It yields the protein CATSRDAGTGPSYEQYF. V and J are TRBV15 and TRBJ2-7, with 8 bases that match TRBD1. The CDR3 runs to 17 residues. Trimming removed 0 bases from V and 1 base from J; junction bases left unmatched: 8. Germline-derived CDR1 and CDR2 are LNHNV and YYDKDF (reference sequence).

This clone was observed a single time. The chain employs TRBV2 and TRBJ1-3; possibly TRBD1 for D (5 bases). Germline values: CDR1 SNHLY, CDR2 FYNNEI. This CDR3 is built from 15 residues. Trimming pared 6 bases from V and 0 bases from J, leaving 12 bases between. The CDR3 region has the DNA TGTGCCAGCAGCTTGCAGGACACCTCTGGAAACACCATATATTTT. Translation gives CASSLQDTSGNTIYF.

The V and J genes are TRBV9 and TRBJ1-6; 9 nucleotides match TRBD1. The CDR3 contains 15 residues. J was trimmed by 5 bases and V by 4 bases; bases with no gene match: 4. Germline CDR1 reads SGDLS; CDR2 reads YYNGEE. CDR3 sequence (DNA): TGTGCCAGCAGCTTTGGGACAGGGCATAATTCACCCCTCCACTTT. This codes for CASSFGTGHNSPLHF.